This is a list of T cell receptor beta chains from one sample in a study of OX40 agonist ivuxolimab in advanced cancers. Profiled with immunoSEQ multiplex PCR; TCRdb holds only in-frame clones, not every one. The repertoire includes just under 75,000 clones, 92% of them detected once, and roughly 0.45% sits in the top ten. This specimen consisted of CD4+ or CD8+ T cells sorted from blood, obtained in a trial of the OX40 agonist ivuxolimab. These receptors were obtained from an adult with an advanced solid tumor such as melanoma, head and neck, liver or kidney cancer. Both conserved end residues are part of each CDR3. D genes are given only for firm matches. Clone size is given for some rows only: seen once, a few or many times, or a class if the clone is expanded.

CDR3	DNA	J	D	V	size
CASSLGQGFRAGELFF	TGCGCCAGCAGCTTGGGTCAGGGCTTTCGGGCCGGGGAGCTGTTTTTT	TRBJ2-2	NA	TRBV5-1	NA
CAWSGTGGIGSNQPQHF	TGTGCCTGGAGTGGCACAGGGGGCATAGGTAGCAATCAGCCCCAGCATTTT	TRBJ1-5	TRBD1	TRBV30	NA
CASSVGGDRTQPQHF	TGTGCCAGCAGCGTAGGTGGGGACAGGACTCAGCCCCAGCATTTT	TRBJ1-5	TRBD1	TRBV9	few
CASSRALAGGPLSEQYF	TGCGCCAGCAGCCGAGCTTTAGCGGGAGGGCCTCTATCCGAGCAGTACTTC	TRBJ2-7	TRBD2	TRBV4-1	NA
CASSLGLAGVPGELFF	TGTGCCAGCAGCCTCGGACTAGCGGGAGTACCCGGGGAGCTGTTTTTT	TRBJ2-2	TRBD2	TRBV7-9	NA
CSVEISTMTQFF	TGCAGCGTTGAAATTAGTACAATGACGCAGTTCTTC	TRBJ2-1	NA	TRBV29-1	NA
CASSPPWGESTQYF	TGTGCCAGCTCACCACCGTGGGGGGAGAGTACGCAGTATTTT	TRBJ2-3	NA	TRBV18	NA
CASSPGLAGGITDTQYF	TGCGCCAGCAGCCCCGGACTAGCGGGAGGAATCACAGATACGCAGTATTTT	TRBJ2-3	TRBD2	TRBV5-1	NA
CASSLAVQRSSGNTIYF	TGTGCCAGCAGTCTGGCCGTACAGCGCAGCTCTGGAAACACCATATATTTT	TRBJ1-3	NA	TRBV7-2	NA
CASSRTSGTDTQYF	TGTGCCAGCAGCAGGACTAGCGGCACAGATACGCAGTATTTT	TRBJ2-3	TRBD2	TRBV9	once
CASRTPPQGQPQHF	TGTGCCAGCAGAACCCCACCACAGGGGCAGCCCCAGCATTTT	TRBJ1-5	TRBD1	TRBV28	NA
CASSPGQGTNTIYF	TGTGCCAGCTCCCCCGGGCAGGGGACAAACACCATATATTTT	TRBJ1-3	NA	TRBV18	NA
CASSQTGLAGSYEQYF	TGTGCCAGCAGCCAAACGGGACTAGCGGGATCCTACGAGCAGTACTTC	TRBJ2-7	TRBD2	TRBV14	NA
CASSIGATALSKELFF	TGTGCCAGTAGTATAGGCGCGACAGCTCTTTCGAAGGAACTGTTTTTT	TRBJ1-4	NA	TRBV19	NA
CASIPAQTGSYNEQFF	TGTGCCAGTATCCCGGCGCAAACCGGCTCCTACAATGAGCAGTTCTTC	TRBJ2-1	NA	TRBV19	NA
CASSFQHLANSYEQYF	TGTGCCAGCAGTTTTCAACACCTAGCGAACTCCTACGAGCAGTACTTC	TRBJ2-7	NA	TRBV5-5	NA
CAKPGTSGSYNEQFF	TGCGCCAAGCCCGGGACTAGCGGGAGCTACAATGAGCAGTTCTTC	TRBJ2-1	TRBD2	TRBV10-1	NA
CASSYSGQGNQPQHF	TGTGCCAGCAGCTACAGCGGACAGGGCAATCAGCCCCAGCATTTT	TRBJ1-5	TRBD1	TRBV7-8	NA
CASSWDGTPRRGYTF	TGTGCCAGCAGTTGGGACGGGACGCCGAGGCGTGGCTACACCTTC	TRBJ1-2	NA	TRBV6-5	NA
CTSSSETTGGSRGYTF	TGTACCAGCAGCTCCGAAACGACAGGGGGGTCTCGGGGCTACACCTTC	TRBJ1-2	TRBD1	TRBV11-3	NA
CASSPRAGEADTQYF	TGTGCCAGCAGCCCCCGGGCAGGGGAGGCAGATACGCAGTATTTT	TRBJ2-3	NA	TRBV9	NA
CASSLLVNTEAFF	TGTGCCAGCAGCTTACTCGTGAACACTGAAGCTTTCTTT	TRBJ1-1	NA	TRBV7-9	NA
CASSLAGEGGYTF	TGCGCCAGCAGCTTGGCCGGGGAAGGGGGCTACACCTTC	TRBJ1-2	NA	TRBV5-1	NA
CASSIQNRGATNEKLFF	TGTGCCAGTAGTATACAGAACAGGGGGGCAACTAATGAAAAACTGTTTTTT	TRBJ1-4	TRBD1	TRBV19	NA
CARRRDLNTEAFF	TGTGCCAGAAGAAGGGACTTAAACACTGAAGCTTTCTTT	TRBJ1-1	NA	TRBV10-3	NA
CASKDRRVTEAFF	TGTGCCAGCAAAGACAGGCGCGTGACTGAAGCTTTCTTT	TRBJ1-1	NA	TRBV2	NA
CASRAGTGGVNQPQHF	TGCGCCAGCAGGGCCGGGACAGGGGGCGTGAATCAGCCCCAGCATTTT	TRBJ1-5	TRBD1	TRBV10-2	NA
CASSGGDRVGTEAFF	TGTGCCAGCAGCGGGGGGGACAGGGTAGGCACTGAAGCTTTCTTT	TRBJ1-1	TRBD1	TRBV9	NA